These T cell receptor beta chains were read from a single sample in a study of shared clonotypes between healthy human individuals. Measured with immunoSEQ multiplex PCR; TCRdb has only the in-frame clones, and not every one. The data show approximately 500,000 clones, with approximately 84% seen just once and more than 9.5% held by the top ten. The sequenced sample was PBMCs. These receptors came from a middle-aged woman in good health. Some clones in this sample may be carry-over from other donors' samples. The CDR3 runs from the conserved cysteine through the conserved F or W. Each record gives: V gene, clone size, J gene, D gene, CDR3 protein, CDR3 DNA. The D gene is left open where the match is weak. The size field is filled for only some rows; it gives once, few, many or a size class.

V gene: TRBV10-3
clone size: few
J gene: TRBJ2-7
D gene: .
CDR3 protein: CAISDPTAYEQYF
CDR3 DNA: TGTGCCATCAGTGATCCGACAGCCTACGAGCAGTACTTC

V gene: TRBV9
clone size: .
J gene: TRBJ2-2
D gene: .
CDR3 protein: CASSVAGRGNTGELFF
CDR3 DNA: TGTGCCAGCAGCGTAGCGGGCAGGGGTAACACCGGGGAGCTGTTTTTT

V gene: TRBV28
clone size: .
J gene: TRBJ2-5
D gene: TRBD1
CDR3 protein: CASSLRQGRGQETQYF
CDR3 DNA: TGTGCCAGCAGTTTAAGACAGGGTAGAGGCCAAGAGACCCAGTACTTC

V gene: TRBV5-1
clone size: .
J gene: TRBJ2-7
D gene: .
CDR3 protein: CASSPGPSNTYEQYF
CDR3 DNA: TGCGCCAGCAGCCCTGGACCGAGCAATACTTACGAGCAGTACTTC

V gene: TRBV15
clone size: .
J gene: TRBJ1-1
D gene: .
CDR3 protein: CATSAGNTEAFF
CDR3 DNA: TGTGCCACCAGTGCCGGGAACACTGAAGCTTTCTTT

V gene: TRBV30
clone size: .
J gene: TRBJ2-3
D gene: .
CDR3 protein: CARKAGDTQYF
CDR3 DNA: TGTGCTCGGAAGGCGGGAGATACGCAGTATTTT

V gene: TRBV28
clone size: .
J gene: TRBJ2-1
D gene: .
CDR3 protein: CASNILSSYNEQFF
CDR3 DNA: TGTGCCAGCAACATCTTAAGCTCCTACAATGAGCAGTTCTTC

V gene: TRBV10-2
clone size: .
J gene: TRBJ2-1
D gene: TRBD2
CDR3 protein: CASSESTLAGRDEQFF
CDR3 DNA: TGCGCCAGCAGTGAGTCGACGCTAGCGGGAAGAGATGAGCAGTTCTTC

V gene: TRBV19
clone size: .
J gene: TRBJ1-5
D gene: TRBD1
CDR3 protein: CASRTGFRNQPQHF
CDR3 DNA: TGTGCCAGTAGGACAGGGTTCCGCAATCAGCCCCAGCATTTT

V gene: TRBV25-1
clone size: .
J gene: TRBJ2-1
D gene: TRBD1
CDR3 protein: CASSAGTGQFF
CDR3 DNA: TGTGCCAGCAGTGCTGGGACAGGGCAGTTCTTC

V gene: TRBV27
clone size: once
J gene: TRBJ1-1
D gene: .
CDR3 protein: CTSSFQGFTEAFF
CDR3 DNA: TGTACCAGCAGTTTTCAGGGATTCACTGAAGCTTTCTTT

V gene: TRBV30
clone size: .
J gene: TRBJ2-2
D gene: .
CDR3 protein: CAWSRGNTGELFF
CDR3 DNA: TGTGCCTGGAGCAGGGGTAACACCGGGGAGCTGTTTTTT

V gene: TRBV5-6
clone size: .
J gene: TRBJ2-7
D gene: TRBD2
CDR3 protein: CASSLMTSGSFYEQYF
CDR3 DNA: TGTGCCAGCAGCCTGATGACAAGCGGGAGCTTCTACGAGCAGTACTTC

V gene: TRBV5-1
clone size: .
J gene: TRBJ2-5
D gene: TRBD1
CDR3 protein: CASSLIFGTGGETQYF
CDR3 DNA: TGCGCCAGCAGCTTGATTTTTGGGACAGGGGGGGAGACCCAGTACTTC

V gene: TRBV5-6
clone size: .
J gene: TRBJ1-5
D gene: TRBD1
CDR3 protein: CASSLGGDSSQPQHF
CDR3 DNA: TGTGCCAGCAGCTTGGGGGGGGACAGTAGTCAGCCCCAGCATTTT

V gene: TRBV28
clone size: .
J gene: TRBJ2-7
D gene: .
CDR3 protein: CASSLLQGDGYEQYF
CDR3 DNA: TGTGCCAGCAGTCTCCTACAGGGAGATGGGTACGAGCAGTACTTC

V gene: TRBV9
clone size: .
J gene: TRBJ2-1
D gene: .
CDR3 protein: CASSRSSLADNEQFF
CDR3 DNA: TGTGCCAGCAGCCGGTCCTCCTTAGCTGACAATGAGCAGTTCTTC

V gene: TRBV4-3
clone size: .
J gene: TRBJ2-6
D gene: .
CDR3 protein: CASSQIHRRSGANVLTF
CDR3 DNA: TGCGCCAGCAGCCAAATCCATCGCAGGTCTGGGGCCAACGTCCTGACTTTC

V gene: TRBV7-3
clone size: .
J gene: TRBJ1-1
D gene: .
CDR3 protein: CASSSGENTEAFF
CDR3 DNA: TGTGCCAGCAGCTCGGGGGAGAACACTGAAGCTTTCTTT

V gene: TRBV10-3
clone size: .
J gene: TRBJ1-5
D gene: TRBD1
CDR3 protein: CAIARTGEDNQPQHF
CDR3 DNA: TGTGCCATCGCTCGGACAGGGGAAGATAATCAGCCCCAGCATTTT